The source of this T cell receptor (beta chain) is a study of graft-versus-host responses after intestinal transplantation. For the study at large: Transplants given to recipients were multivisceral, liver-intestinal, or isolated intestinal. All recipients were given anti-thymocyte globulin induction, and tacrolimus and steroids were then administered for roughly three years.

Assay used: immunoSEQ multiplex PCR; TCRdb lists only in-frame clones, some missing. The sample contains 15,000 to 19,000 clones, about 30% of which appear only once. This clone was counted a few times. This CDR3 spans 18 amino acids. V lost 5 bases to trimming and J lost 0 bases, with 23 bases between them. The germline V gene encodes CDR1 KGHSH and CDR2 LQKENI. The chain couples TRBV18 to TRBJ2-7, with D possibly being TRBD1 (5 bases). This specimen was alloreactive CD4+ T cells from a mixed lymphocyte reaction culture, taken before intestinal transplant. The subset denotes: CFSE-low proliferating T cells sorted from approximately 6-day pre-transplant mixed lymphocyte reaction (GvH or HvG direction). This clonotype was obtained from a human patient who received an intestinal transplant. The chain's CDR3 is CASSSIAVNTGRSYEQYF. The CDR3 DNA follows: TGTGCCAGCTCATCCATCGCGGTTAACACAGGCCGCTCCTACGAGCAGTACTTC.